This passage covers 20 T cell receptor beta chains from one sample sequenced in a study of blood T cell repertoires in COVID-19. Here immunoSEQ multiplex PCR was the method, and the copy in TCRdb shows in-frame clones only, minus some. The data show a few hundred thousand clones, about 90% seen once. Sequencing was done on a sample of PBMCs or T cells enriched from blood (not recorded which). These receptors were taken from a woman aged 40 to 50 who had been exposed to COVID-19.

This sequence joins TRBV27 and TRBJ1-2; 7 nucleotides line up with TRBD1. CDR1 MNHEY and CDR2 SMNVEV come from the germline V gene (reference sequence). CDR3 length: 13 residues. Trimming took 6 bases from V and 4 from J; bases not matched to a gene: 5. CDR3 sequence (DNA): TGTGCCAGCAGCATTACAGGGGCCTATGGCTACACCTTC. It encodes CASSITGAYGYTF.

This rearrangement joins TRBV7-9 to TRBJ1-2; D unclear. The V gene lost 4 bases and the J gene lost 4 bases, with 13 bases spanning the gap. Per the germline V gene, CDR1 is SEHNR and CDR2 is FQNEAQ (reference sequence). The CDR3 is 14 amino acids. The CDR3 is CASSSEVAGYGYTF. Written as DNA, the CDR3 is TGTGCCAGCAGCTCCGAGGTGGCCGGCTATGGCTACACCTTC.

The chain employs TRBV24-1 and TRBJ2-1; 8 bases are shared with TRBD1. Germline V gene sequence: CDR1 KGHDR, CDR2 SFDVKD. The CDR3 covers 15 residues. The J segment lost 6 bases and the V segment lost 0 bases, leaving 3 bases of the junction unmatched. The CDR3 bases are TGTGCCACCAGTGATTTGCAAACAGGGGGCAATGAGCAGTTCTTC. This sequence encodes CATSDLQTGGNEQFF.

The chain uses TRBV11-2 and TRBJ1-2; 7 bases line up with TRBD1. The CDR3 is 15 amino acids. J gave up 1 base and V 5 bases, and 7 bases lay outside the gene matches. CDR1 is SGHAT, CDR2 FQNNGV, per germline. The DNA for the CDR3 is TGTGCCAGCAGCCCAGCCCAGGGGGTTAACTATGGCTACACCTTC. It specifies CASSPAQGVNYGYTF.

The chain joins TRBV6-5 to TRBJ1-2; TRBD1 agrees at 11 bases. Looked up from germline, CDR1 is MNHEY and CDR2 is SVGAGI. Trimming at V came to 2 bases and at J to 3 bases, leaving 2 bases not matched to a gene. This CDR3 spans 15 amino acids. The CDR3 region is CASSYAGQGDYGYTF. DNA for the CDR3: TGTGCCAGCAGTTACGCGGGACAGGGGGACTATGGCTACACCTTC.

In DNA form, the CDR3 reads TGTGCCAGCAGTTTGGTATCTTCGGGACAGAGATATAATTCACCCCTCCACTTT. It encodes CASSLVSSGQRYNSPLHF. The chain employs TRBV28 and TRBJ1-6; the match to TRBD1 covers 7 bases. CDR1 is MDHEN and CDR2 is SYDVKM in the germline V gene. V dropped 3 bases and J dropped 4; count of bases not matched to a gene: 12. The CDR3 runs 18 residues.

This clone was observed a handful of times. The chain combines TRBV5-1 with TRBJ2-1, with D possibly being TRBD2 (7 bases). Between the trimmed V and J ends, which lost 0 bases and 4 bases, there was a span of 20 bases. The CDR3 contains 18 residues. Looked up from germline, CDR1 is SGHRS and CDR2 is YFSETQ. CDR3 bases: TGCGCCAGCAGCTTGGTACGATCTGGGGGGGCTAGGTACAATGAGCAGTTCTTC. Translating gives CASSLVRSGGARYNEQFF.

Remarks on this clone: This may come from a read error, since a much larger clone is one base off. This chain joins TRBV3-1 (or the pseudogene TRBV3-2) and TRBJ1-5; 10 nucleotides match TRBD1. V was pared by 4 bases and J by 2 bases, with 2 bases of the junction left unmatched. The length of the CDR3 is 15 residues. The germline V gene encodes CDR1 LGHDT and CDR2 YNNKEL (reference sequence). CDR3 in DNA: TGTGCCAGCAGCCCCGGGACAGGGGGCAATCAGCCCCAGCATTTT. Encoded protein: CASSPGTGGNQPQHF.

The chain has TRBV13 and TRBJ2-3; D unclear. The CDR3 contains 17 residues. Trimming took off 4 bases at V and 1 base at J, with 18 bases between the two ends. Germline CDR1 reads PRHDT; CDR2 reads FYEKMQ (reference sequence). The chain's CDR3 is CASSSRPDYGRTDTQYF. CDR3 in DNA: TGTGCCAGCAGCTCCAGGCCAGATTACGGTCGCACAGATACGCAGTATTTT.

This clone was counted between two and nine times. CDR3 in DNA: TGTGCCAGCAGCCTAACGGGACAGGGACATGGCTACACCTTC. The encoded protein is CASSLTGQGHGYTF. The J gene is TRBJ1-2, the V gene TRBV7-2; the match to TRBD1 covers 9 bases. Trimming at V came to 5 bases and at J to 6 bases, leaving 7 bases not matched to a gene. CDR1 and CDR2 (germline): SGHTA, FQGNSA. CDR3 size: 14 residues.

As DNA, the CDR3 is TGTGCCAGCAGTAGGGGTTTTGAAGGCTACACCTTC. This translates into CASSRGFEGYTF. The V and J genes are TRBV12-3 or TRBV12-4 and TRBJ1-2, with D possibly being TRBD1 (5 bases). The CDR3 has 12 amino acids. Trimming pared 5 bases from V and 8 bases from J, leaving 12 bases between.

J is TRBJ1-5 and V is TRBV15; TRBD1 aligns across 8 bases. Germline assignment: CDR1 LNHNV and CDR2 YYDKDF (reference sequence). The ends lost 5 bases at V and 3 bases at J; junction bases unmatched: 3. This CDR3 spans 14 amino acids. The CDR3 spells CATSQDRDNQPQHF. The CDR3 nucleotides read TGTGCCACCAGCCAGGACAGGGACAATCAGCCCCAGCATTTT.

The chain recombines TRBV19 with TRBJ1-1, with D perhaps TRBD1 (5 bases). CDR1 is LNHDA, CDR2 SQIVND, per germline (reference sequence). Trimming pared 3 bases from V and 9 bases from J, leaving 14 bases between. CDR3 length equals 13 residues. The CDR3 DNA sequence: TGTGCCAGTAGTATGGGGGGGGATGGACAAGCTTTCTTT. Amino acid sequence: CASSMGGDGQAFF. Looking up the rest from reference TRBV19 and TRBJ1-1 gives the full variable domain: DGGITQSPKYLFRKEGQNVTLSCEQNLNHDAMYWYRQDPGQGLRLIYYSQIVNDFQKGDIAEGYSVSREKKESFPLTVTSAQKNPTAFYLCASSMGGDGQAFFGQGTRLTVV.

This clone was seen just once. This sequence joins TRBV4-2 and TRBJ2-1; 10 bases align to TRBD1. The CDR3 consists of 16 residues. Germline CDR1 reads LGHNA; CDR2 reads YNFKEQ. Trimming cost V 1 base and J 6 bases; bases outside gene matches: 6. The DNA for the CDR3 is TGTGCCAGCAGCCAAGCTGGGACAGGGGAATCCAATGAGCAGTTCTTC. It encodes CASSQAGTGESNEQFF.

V gene TRBV5-8 combines with J gene TRBJ2-5; 7 bases agree with TRBD1. J gave up 5 bases and V 3 bases, and 7 bases lay outside the gene matches. Per germline, CDR1 SGHTS and CDR2 YDEGEE. The CDR3 has 14 amino acids. CDR3 sequence: CASSSTQGWETQYF. The CDR3, as DNA: TGTGCCAGCAGCTCTACACAGGGGTGGGAGACCCAGTACTTC.

The chain has TRBV4-1 and TRBJ2-2, with 8 nucleotides matching TRBD1. The CDR3 spans 17 residues. Germline lookup yields CDR1 MGHRA and CDR2 YSYEKL. V lost 1 base and J lost 1; bases outside the gene matches: 5. Here the CDR3 DNA reads TGCGCCAGCAGCCAAGTTCCCGACAGGGGGAACACCGGGGAGCTGTTTTTT. Its protein is CASSQVPDRGNTGELFF.

The chain has TRBV27 and TRBJ2-5; a weak D match, TRBD2 (6 bases). This CDR3 contains 13 residues. CDR1 and CDR2 from the germline V gene are MNHEY and SMNVEV (reference sequence). V lost 2 bases and J lost 3, with 7 bases in between. The CDR3 bases are TGTGCCAGCAGTTTACCGGGGGAAGAGACCCAGTACTTC. It specifies CASSLPGEETQYF.

The genes are TRBV6-5 and TRBJ1-2; TRBD1 might be the D (5 bases). With 5 bases removed from V and 7 bases from J, the gap between germline ends came to 17 bases. From germline, CDR1 is MNHEY and CDR2 SVGAGI. The CDR3 runs 14 residues. The CDR3 sequence: CASSPHGGTSGYTF. In DNA, the CDR3 is TGTGCCAGCAGTCCTCACGGGGGGACTTCTGGCTACACCTTC.

This clone was seen just once. This sequence joins TRBV19 and TRBJ1-1, with 7 bases fitting TRBD1. The CDR3 is made up of 15 amino acids. Germline-derived CDR1 and CDR2 are LNHDA and SQIVND (reference sequence). J was trimmed by 4 bases and V by 5 bases; bases with no gene match: 10. In nucleotides, the CDR3 is TGTGCCAGTAGTCATTCTAGGGGGCTTAGCACTGAAGCTTTCTTT. Amino acid sequence: CASSHSRGLSTEAFF.

The chain combines TRBV6-6 with TRBJ2-7; D remains ambiguous. This CDR3 spans 13 amino acids. The V and J ends lost 2 bases and 0 bases respectively, with 5 bases between them. Germline V gene sequence: CDR1 MNHNY, CDR2 SVGAGI (reference sequence). The CDR3 sequence: CASSYGVSYEQYV. The CDR3, as DNA: TGTGCCAGCAGTTACGGAGTCTCCTACGAGCAGTACGTC.